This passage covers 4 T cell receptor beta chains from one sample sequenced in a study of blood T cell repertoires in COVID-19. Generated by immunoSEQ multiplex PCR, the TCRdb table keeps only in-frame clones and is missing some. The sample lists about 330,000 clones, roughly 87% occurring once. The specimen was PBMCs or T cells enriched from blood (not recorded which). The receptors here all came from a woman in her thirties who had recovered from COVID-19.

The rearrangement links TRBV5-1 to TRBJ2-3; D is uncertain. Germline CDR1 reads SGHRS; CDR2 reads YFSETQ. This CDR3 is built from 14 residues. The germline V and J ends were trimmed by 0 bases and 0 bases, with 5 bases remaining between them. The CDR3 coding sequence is TGCGCCAGCAGCTTGGTGCAGAGCACAGATACGCAGTATTTT. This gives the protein CASSLVQSTDTQYF.

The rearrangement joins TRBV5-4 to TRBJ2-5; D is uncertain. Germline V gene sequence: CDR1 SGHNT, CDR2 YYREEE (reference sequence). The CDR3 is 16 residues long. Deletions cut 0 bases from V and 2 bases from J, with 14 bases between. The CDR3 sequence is CASSLASISRQETQYF. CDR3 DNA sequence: TGTGCCAGCAGCTTGGCTAGTATCTCCAGACAAGAGACCCAGTACTTC.

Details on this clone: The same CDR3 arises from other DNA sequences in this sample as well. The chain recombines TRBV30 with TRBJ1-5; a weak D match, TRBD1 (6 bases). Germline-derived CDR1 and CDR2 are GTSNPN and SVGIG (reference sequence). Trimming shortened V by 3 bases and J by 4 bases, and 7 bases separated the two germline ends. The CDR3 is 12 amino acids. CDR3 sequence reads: CAWRQGNQPQHF. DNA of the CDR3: TGTGCCTGGAGACAGGGAAATCAGCCCCAGCATTTT.

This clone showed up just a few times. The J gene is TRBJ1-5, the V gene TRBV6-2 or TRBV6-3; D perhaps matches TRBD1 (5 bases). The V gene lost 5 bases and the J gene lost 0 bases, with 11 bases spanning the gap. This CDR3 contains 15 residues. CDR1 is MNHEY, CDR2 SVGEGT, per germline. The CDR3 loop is CASSTAGFSNQPQHF. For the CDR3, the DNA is TGTGCCAGCAGTACCGCAGGGTTTAGCAATCAGCCCCAGCATTTT.